The 3 T cell receptor beta chains below were found in one sample sequenced in a study of cytomegalovirus exposure and HLA in healthy donors. With 60 Vbeta and 13 Jbeta primers, the PCR was carried out. Assay: immunoSEQ multiplex PCR; the TCRdb copy retains only in-frame clones and omits some. The repertoire has around 94,000 clones, over 60% of them found once; the top ten carry about 3.9%. The sequenced material came from PBMCs. Receptor source: a man aged 25-45 years in good health and CMV-seronegative.

The count of this clone is one. CDR3 nucleotide sequence: TGTGCCAGTAGTATTAGGACAGGGGGCCCGAATCAGCCCCAGCATTTT. Amino acids: CASSIRTGGPNQPQHF. The chain joins TRBV19 to TRBJ1-5; 11 bases agree with TRBD1. V trimming: 3 bases; J trimming: 4 bases; junction bases outside the gene matches: 5. Germline values: CDR1 LNHDA, CDR2 SQIVND (reference sequence). This CDR3 has 16 residues.

The chain links TRBV9 to TRBJ2-5; weak D call: TRBD1 (6 bases). The CDR3 consists of 14 residues. The germline V and J ends were trimmed by 4 bases and 3 bases, with 13 bases remaining between them. CDR1 SGDLS and CDR2 YYNGEE come from the germline V gene. CDR3 coding DNA: TGTGCCAGCAGCCAAATGGACAGAGAAGAGACCCAGTACTTC. Translating it yields CASSQMDREETQYF.

The chain recombines TRBV6-1 with TRBJ2-5; 11 bases are a match to TRBD2. The closer fit of TRBJ2-7 to the DNA end suggests the J call may be wrong. CDR1 is MNHNS and CDR2 is SASEGT in the germline V gene. This CDR3 has 12 amino acids. The CDR3 bases are TGTGCCAGCAGAACTAGCGGGAGCGAGCAGTACTTC. It codes for CASRTSGSEQYF.